A single sample is the source of the 7 T cell receptor beta chains below, sequenced in a study of long-term antiretroviral therapy in people with HIV. With survey level as its setting, the immunoSEQ assay was v3.0. The protocol was immunoSEQ multiplex PCR, while the TCRdb copy is restricted to in-frame clones and leaves out a portion. Of under 20,000 clones listed, roughly nine tenths were seen once; the top ten hold roughly 10%. Sequenced here: unsorted PBMCs, sampled 3 years after starting antiretroviral therapy. These receptors all stem from a man between 50 and 59 years old with HIV.

The rearrangement links TRBV5-1 to TRBJ1-1; TRBD1 agrees at 11 bases. The CDR3 sequence is 14 residues long. Trimming removed 3 bases from V and 4 bases from J; junction bases left unmatched: 2. CDR1 is SGHRS and CDR2 is YFSETQ in the germline V gene. This chain's CDR3 is CASSSGQGGTEAFF. The CDR3 region has the DNA TGCGCCAGCAGCTCGGGACAGGGGGGCACTGAAGCTTTCTTT.

The V call is TRBV13, the J call TRBJ2-2; D is possibly TRBD1 or TRBD2 (5 bases each). Trimming cost V 5 bases and J 4 bases, with 17 bases left between them. In germline, CDR1 is PRHDT, CDR2 FYEKMQ (reference sequence). The CDR3 runs to 16 residues. The CDR3 region is CASSPLRSGGTGELFF. Here the CDR3 DNA reads TGTGCCAGCAGCCCCTTACGGTCTGGGGGCACCGGGGAGCTGTTTTTT.

The chain carries TRBV9 and TRBJ1-1; 9 bases match TRBD1. The germline CDR1 and CDR2 sequences are SGDLS and YYNGEE. The V and J ends lost 0 bases and 0 bases, in that order; junction bases with no gene match: 6. The CDR3 sequence is 17 residues long. The CDR3 bases are TGTGCCAGCAGCGTAGGGACAGGGGCTCTCATGAACACTGAAGCTTTCTTT. Translated, it gives CASSVGTGALMNTEAFF. The variable domain in full, completed from reference TRBV9 and TRBJ1-1, reads DSGVTQTPKHLITATGQRVTLRCSPRSGDLSVYWYQQSLDQGLQFLIQYYNGEERAKGNILERFSAQQFPDLHSELNLSSLELGDSALYFCASSVGTGALMNTEAFFGQGTRLTVV.

The rearrangement uses TRBV19 and TRBJ2-1, with 16 bases matching TRBD2. The CDR3 sequence is 20 residues long. V lost 3 bases, J lost 3 bases, and 11 bases stayed unmatched. In germline, CDR1 is LNHDA, CDR2 SQIVND (reference sequence). The CDR3 nucleotides are TGTGCCAGTAGTATTTACGGGACTAGCGGGGGGGTTAGTTACTACAATGAGCAGTTCTTC. Translation gives CASSIYGTSGGVSYYNEQFF.

V gene TRBV19 combines with J gene TRBJ2-1; 8 bases are a match to TRBD2. This CDR3 has 14 amino acids. Germline assignment: CDR1 LNHDA and CDR2 SQIVND (reference sequence). The V and J ends lost 7 bases and 5 bases, in that order; junction bases with no gene match: 7. As DNA, the CDR3 is TGTGCCAGTATCGATCGGGGGGGCGACAATGAGCAGTTCTTC. This gives the protein CASIDRGGDNEQFF.

This chain links TRBV11-2 with TRBJ2-7; maybe TRBD2 (5 bases). Trimming cost V 4 bases and J 1 base, with 17 bases left between them. This CDR3 has 16 amino acids. The germline V gene has CDR1 SGHAT and CDR2 FQNNGV. The CDR3 protein is CASSSPERELSYEQYF. DNA of the CDR3: TGTGCCAGCAGCTCCCCGGAGAGGGAGCTGTCCTACGAGCAGTACTTC.

The rearrangement uses TRBV12-5 and TRBJ2-3; no reliable D call. The germline V gene has CDR1 LGHNT and CDR2 FRNRAP. This CDR3 is built from 11 residues. Trimming cost V 2 bases and J 7 bases, with 4 bases left between them. The CDR3 is CASGLTNTQYF. The DNA for the CDR3 is TGTGCTAGTGGTTTGACGAATACGCAGTATTTT. Full variable domain (remainder filled in from reference TRBV12-5 and TRBJ2-3): DARVTQTPRHKVTEMGQEVTMRCQPILGHNTVFWYRQTMMQGLELLAYFRNRAPLDDSGMPKDRFSAEMPDATLATLKIQPSEPRDSAVYFCASGLTNTQYFGPGTRLTVL.